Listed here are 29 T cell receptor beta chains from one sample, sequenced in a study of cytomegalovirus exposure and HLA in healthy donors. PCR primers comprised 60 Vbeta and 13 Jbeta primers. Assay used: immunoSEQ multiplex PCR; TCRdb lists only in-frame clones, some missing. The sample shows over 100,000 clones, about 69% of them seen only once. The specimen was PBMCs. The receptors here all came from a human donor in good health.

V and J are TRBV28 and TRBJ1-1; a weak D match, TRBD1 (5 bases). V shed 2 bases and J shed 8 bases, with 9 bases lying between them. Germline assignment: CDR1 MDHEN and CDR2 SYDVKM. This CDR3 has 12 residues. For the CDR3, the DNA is TGTGCCAGCAGTTTACTTCGGGGGGAAGCTTTCTTT. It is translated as CASSLLRGEAFF. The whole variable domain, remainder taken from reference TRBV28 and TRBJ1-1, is DVKVTQSSRYLVKRTGEKVFLECVQDMDHENMFWYRQDPGLGLRLIYFSYDVKMKEKGDIPEGYSVSREKKERFSLILESASTNQTSMYLCASSLLRGEAFFGQGTRLTVV.

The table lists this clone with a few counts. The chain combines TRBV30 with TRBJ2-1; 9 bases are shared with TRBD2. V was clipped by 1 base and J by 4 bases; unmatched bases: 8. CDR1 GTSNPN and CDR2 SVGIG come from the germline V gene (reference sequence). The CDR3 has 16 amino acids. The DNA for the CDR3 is TGTGCCTGGAGTGGGGCGGGAGGGCATTTGTACAATGAGCAGTTCTTC. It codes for CAWSGAGGHLYNEQFF.

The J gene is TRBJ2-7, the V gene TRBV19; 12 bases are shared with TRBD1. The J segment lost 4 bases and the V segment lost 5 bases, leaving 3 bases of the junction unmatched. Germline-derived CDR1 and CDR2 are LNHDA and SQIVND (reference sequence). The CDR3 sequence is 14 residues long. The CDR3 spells CASSGTGGEYEQYF. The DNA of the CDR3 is TGTGCCAGTAGTGGGACAGGGGGCGAATACGAGCAGTACTTC.

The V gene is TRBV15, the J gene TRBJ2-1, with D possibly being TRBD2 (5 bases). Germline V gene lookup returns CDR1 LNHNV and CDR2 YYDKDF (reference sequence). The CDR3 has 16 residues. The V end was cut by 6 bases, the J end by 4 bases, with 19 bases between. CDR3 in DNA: TGTGCCACCAGGCTGGCGGGTTCGGAAGCTTACAATGAGCAGTTCTTC. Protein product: CATRLAGSEAYNEQFF.

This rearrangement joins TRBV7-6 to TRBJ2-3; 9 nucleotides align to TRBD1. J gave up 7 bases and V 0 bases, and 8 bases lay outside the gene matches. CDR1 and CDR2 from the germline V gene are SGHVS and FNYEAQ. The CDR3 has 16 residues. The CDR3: CASSLARGTGTNTQYF. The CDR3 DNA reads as TGTGCCAGCAGCTTAGCGCGAGGGACAGGGACCAATACGCAGTATTTT.

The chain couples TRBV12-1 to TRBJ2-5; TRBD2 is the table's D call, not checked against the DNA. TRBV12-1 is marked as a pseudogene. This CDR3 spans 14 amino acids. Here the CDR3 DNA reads TGTGCCAGCAGTCCTAGCGGGAGAAAGGAGACCCAGTACTTC. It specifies CASSPSGRKETQYF.

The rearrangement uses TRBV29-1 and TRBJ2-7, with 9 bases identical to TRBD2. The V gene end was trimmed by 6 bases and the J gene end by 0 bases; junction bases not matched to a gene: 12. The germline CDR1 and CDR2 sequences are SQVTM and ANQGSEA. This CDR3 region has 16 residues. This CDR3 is CSVPNPSSGDSYEQYF. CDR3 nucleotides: TGCAGCGTCCCCAATCCATCTAGCGGGGACTCCTACGAGCAGTACTTC.

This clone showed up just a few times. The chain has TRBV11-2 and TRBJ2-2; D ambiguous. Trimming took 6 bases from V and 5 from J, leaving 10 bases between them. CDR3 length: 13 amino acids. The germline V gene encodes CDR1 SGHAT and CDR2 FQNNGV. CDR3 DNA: TGTGCCAGCAGAACAGATCTGACCGGGGAGCTGTTTTTT. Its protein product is CASRTDLTGELFF.

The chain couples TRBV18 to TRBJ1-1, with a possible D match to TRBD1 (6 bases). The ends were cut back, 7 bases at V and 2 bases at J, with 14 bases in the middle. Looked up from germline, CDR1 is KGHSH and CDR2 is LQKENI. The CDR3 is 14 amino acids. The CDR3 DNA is TGTGCCAGCTTACAGGGTAGGACCAACACTGAAGCTTTCTTT. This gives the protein CASLQGRTNTEAFF.

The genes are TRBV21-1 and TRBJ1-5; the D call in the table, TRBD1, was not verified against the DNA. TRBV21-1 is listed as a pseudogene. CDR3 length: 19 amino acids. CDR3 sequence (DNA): TGTGCCAGCAGCAAAACAGTCTTAGAGGGACAGGGTGATGGTCAGCCCCAGCATTTT. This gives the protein CASSKTVLEGQGDGQPQHF.

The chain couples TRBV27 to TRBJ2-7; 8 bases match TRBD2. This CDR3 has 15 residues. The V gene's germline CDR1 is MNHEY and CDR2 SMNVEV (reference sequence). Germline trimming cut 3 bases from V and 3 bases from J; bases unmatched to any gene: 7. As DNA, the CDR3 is TGTGCCAGCAGTTTGGGACTAGGAGAAAGCTACGAGCAGTACTTC. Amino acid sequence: CASSLGLGESYEQYF.

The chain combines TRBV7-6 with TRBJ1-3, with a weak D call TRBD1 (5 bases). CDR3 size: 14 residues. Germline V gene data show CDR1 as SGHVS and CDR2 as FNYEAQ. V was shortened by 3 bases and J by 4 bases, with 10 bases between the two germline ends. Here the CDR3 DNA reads TGTGCCAGCAGCTTCGGGGGACTGGGAAACACCATATATTTT. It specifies CASSFGGLGNTIYF.

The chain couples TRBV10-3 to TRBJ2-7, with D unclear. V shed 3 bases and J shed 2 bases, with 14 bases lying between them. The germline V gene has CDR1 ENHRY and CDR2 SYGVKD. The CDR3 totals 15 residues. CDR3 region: CAISDDFYSPYEQYF. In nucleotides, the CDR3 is TGTGCCATCAGTGATGACTTCTACTCGCCCTACGAGCAGTACTTC.

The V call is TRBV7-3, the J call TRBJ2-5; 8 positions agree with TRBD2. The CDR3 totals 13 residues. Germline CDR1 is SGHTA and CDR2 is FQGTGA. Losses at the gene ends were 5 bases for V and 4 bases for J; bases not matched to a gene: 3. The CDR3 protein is CASSLGGGETQYF. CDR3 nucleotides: TGTGCCAGCAGCCTCGGGGGGGGAGAGACCCAGTACTTC. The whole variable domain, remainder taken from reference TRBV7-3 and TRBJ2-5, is GAGVSQTPSNKVTEKGKYVELRCDPISGHTALYWYRQSLGQGPEFLIYFQGTGAADDSGLPNDRFFAVRPEGSVSTLKIQRTERGDSAVYLCASSLGGGETQYFGPGTRLLVL.

The CDR3 here is CAWSNKRGTYEQYF. CDR3 DNA: TGTGCCTGGAGTAATAAGCGGGGGACCTACGAGCAGTACTTC. The rearrangement links TRBV30 to TRBJ2-7; TRBD2 matches at 8 bases. The CDR3 is 14 amino acids. V lost 2 bases and J lost 2; bases outside the gene matches: 5. CDR1 is GTSNPN, CDR2 SVGIG, per germline (reference sequence).

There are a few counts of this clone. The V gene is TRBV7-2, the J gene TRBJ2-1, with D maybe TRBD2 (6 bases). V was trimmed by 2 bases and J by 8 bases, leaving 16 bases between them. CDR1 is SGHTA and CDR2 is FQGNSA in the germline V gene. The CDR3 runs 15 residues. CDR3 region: CASSLRWDGGDEQFF. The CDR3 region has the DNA TGTGCCAGCAGCTTAAGGTGGGACGGCGGGGATGAGCAGTTCTTC.

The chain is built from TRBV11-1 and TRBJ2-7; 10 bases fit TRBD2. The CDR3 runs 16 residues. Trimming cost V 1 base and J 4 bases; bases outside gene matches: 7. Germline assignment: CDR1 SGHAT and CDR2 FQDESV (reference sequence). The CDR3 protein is CASSLDVLAGEYEQYF. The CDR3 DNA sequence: TGTGCCAGCAGCTTAGATGTCCTAGCGGGAGAGTACGAGCAGTACTTC.

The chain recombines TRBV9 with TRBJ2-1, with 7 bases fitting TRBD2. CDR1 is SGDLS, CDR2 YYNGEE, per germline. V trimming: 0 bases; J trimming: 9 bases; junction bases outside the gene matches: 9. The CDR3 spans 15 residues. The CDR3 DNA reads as TGTGCCAGCAGCGTAGAGCAAGCGGGATTGGGTGAGCAGTTCTTC. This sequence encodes CASSVEQAGLGEQFF.

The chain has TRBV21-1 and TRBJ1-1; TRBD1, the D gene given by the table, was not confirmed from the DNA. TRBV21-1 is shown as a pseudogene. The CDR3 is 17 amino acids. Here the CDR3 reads CASSKAARAHVNTEAFF. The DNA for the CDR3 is TGTGCCAGCAGCAAAGCGGCCAGGGCCCACGTAAACACTGAAGCTTTCTTT.

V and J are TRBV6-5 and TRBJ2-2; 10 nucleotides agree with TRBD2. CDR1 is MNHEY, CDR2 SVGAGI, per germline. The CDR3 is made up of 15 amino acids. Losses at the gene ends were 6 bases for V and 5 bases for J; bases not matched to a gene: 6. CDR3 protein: CASSRTSGKTGELFF. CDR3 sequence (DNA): TGTGCCAGCAGCCGGACTAGCGGAAAGACCGGGGAGCTGTTTTTT.

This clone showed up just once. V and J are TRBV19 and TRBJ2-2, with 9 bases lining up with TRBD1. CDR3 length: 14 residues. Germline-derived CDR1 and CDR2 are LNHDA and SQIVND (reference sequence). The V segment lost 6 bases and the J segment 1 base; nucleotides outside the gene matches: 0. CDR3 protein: CASRGQGNTGELFF. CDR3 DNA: TGTGCCAGTAGGGGACAGGGGAACACCGGGGAGCTGTTTTTT.

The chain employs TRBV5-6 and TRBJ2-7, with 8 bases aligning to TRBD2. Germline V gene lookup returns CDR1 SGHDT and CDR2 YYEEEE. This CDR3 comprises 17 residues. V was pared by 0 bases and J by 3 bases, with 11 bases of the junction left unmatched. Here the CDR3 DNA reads TGTGCCAGCAGCTTGGGGCTAGCGGGCTACCGTTACTACGAGCAGTACTTC. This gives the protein CASSLGLAGYRYYEQYF.

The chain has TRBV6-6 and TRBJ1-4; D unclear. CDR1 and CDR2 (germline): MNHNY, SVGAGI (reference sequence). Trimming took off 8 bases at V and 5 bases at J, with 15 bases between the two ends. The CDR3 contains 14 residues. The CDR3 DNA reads TGTGCCAGCGCCCTTGCTGGCAGGAATGAAAAACTGTTTTTT. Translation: CASALAGRNEKLFF.

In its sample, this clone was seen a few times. The CDR3 DNA sequence: TGTGCCAGCAGTTTAGCGGCAGGGGGAACCTACGAGCAGTACTTC. It yields the protein CASSLAAGGTYEQYF. The V and J genes are TRBV28 and TRBJ2-7; 7 bases map to TRBD1. Trimming removed 2 bases from V and 2 bases from J; junction bases left unmatched: 6. This CDR3 spans 15 amino acids. Germline values: CDR1 MDHEN, CDR2 SYDVKM.

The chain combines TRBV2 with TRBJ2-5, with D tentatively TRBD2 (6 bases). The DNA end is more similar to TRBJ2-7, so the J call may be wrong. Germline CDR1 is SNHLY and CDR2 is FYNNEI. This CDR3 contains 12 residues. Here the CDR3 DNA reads TGTGCCAGCACCCCTACTAGCCACGAGCAGTACTTC. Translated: CASTPTSHEQYF.

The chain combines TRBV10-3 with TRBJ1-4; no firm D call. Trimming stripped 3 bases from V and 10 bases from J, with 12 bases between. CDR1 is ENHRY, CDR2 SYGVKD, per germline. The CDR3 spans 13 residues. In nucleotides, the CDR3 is TGTGCCATCAGTGATTCCGGGGTCGGAAAACTGTTTTTT. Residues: CAISDSGVGKLFF.

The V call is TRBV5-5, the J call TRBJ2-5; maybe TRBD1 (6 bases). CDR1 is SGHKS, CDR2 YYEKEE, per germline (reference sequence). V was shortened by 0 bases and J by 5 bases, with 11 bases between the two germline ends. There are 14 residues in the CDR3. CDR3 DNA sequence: TGTGCCAGCAGCTTGGTCCAGGGGATGGAGACCCAGTACTTC. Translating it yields CASSLVQGMETQYF.

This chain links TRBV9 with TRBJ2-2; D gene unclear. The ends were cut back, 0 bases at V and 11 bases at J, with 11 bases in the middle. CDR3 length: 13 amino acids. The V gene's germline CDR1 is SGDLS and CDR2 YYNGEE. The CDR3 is CASSVVEDTELFF. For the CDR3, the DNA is TGTGCCAGCAGCGTAGTTGAAGACACAGAGCTGTTTTTT.

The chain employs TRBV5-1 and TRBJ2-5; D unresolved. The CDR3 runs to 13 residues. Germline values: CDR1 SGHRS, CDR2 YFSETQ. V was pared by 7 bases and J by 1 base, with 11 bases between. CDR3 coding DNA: TGCGCCAGCCATCCCCCGAGCCAAGAGACCCAGTACTTC. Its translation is CASHPPSQETQYF.